This TCR beta chain stems from a study of blood T cell repertoires in COVID-19. The repertoire was sequenced with immunoSEQ multiplex PCR; TCRdb's copy has only in-frame clones and lacks some. The table records about 100,000 clones, roughly 79% of them present only once. Losses at the gene ends were 5 bases for V and 3 bases for J; bases not matched to a gene: 3. The CDR3 loop spans 13 amino acids. Germline lookup yields CDR1 SGHRS and CDR2 YFSETQ. The rearrangement joins TRBV5-1 to TRBJ1-1; TRBD1 agrees at 8 bases. The sequencing sample was made of peripheral blood. This TCR was sampled from a man at least 80 years old with COVID-19, enrolled during active disease. The chain's CDR3 is CASSSTGDTEAFF. The CDR3 DNA sequence: TGCGCCAGCAGTTCGACAGGGGACACTGAAGCTTTCTTT.